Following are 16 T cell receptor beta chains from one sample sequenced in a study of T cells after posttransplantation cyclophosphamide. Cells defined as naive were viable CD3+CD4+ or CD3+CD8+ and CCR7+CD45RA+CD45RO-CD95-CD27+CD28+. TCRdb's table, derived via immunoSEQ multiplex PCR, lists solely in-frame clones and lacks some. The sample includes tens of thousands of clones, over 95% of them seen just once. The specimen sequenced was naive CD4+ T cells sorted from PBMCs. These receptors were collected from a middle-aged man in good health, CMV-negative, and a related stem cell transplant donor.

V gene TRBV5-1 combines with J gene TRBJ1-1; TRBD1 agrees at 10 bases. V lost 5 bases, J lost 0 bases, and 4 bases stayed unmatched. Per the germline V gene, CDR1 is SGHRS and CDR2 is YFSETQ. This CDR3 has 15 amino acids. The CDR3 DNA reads TGCGCCAGCAGGCGGACAGGGGGAGTGAACACTGAAGCTTTCTTT. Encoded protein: CASRRTGGVNTEAFF. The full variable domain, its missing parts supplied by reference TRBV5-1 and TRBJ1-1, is KAGVTQTPRYLIKTRGQQVTLSCSPISGHRSVSWYQQTPGQGLQFLFEYFSETQRNKGNFPGRFSGRQFSNSRSEMNVSTLELGDSALYLCASRRTGGVNTEAFFGQGTRLTVV.

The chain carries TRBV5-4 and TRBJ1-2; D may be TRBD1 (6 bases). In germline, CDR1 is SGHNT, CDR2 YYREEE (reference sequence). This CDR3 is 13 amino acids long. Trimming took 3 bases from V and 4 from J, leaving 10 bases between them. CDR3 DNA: TGTGCCAGCAGCTCGCAGGGGATCTATGGCTACACCTTC. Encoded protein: CASSSQGIYGYTF.

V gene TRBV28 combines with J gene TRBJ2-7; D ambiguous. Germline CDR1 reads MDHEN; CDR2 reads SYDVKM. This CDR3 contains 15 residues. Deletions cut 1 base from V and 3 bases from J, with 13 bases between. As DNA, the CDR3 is TGTGCCAGCAGTTTATTAACTCCTAGAATCTACGAGCAGTACTTC. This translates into CASSLLTPRIYEQYF. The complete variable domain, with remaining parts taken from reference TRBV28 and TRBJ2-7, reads DVKVTQSSRYLVKRTGEKVFLECVQDMDHENMFWYRQDPGLGLRLIYFSYDVKMKEKGDIPEGYSVSREKKERFSLILESASTNQTSMYLCASSLLTPRIYEQYFGPGTRLTVT.

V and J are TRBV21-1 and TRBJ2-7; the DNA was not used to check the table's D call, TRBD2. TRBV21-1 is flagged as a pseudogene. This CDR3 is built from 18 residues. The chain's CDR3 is CASSNLDGGRLSSYEQYF. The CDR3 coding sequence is TGTGCCAGCAGCAATCTTGATGGCGGGAGGCTGAGCTCCTACGAGCAGTACTTC.

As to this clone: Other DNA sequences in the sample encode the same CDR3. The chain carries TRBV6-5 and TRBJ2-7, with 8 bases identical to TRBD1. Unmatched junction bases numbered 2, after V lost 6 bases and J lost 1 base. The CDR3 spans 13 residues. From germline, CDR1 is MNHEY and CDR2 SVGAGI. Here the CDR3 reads CASSRDRSYEQYF. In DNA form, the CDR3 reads TGTGCCAGCAGCCGGGACAGGTCCTACGAGCAGTACTTC.

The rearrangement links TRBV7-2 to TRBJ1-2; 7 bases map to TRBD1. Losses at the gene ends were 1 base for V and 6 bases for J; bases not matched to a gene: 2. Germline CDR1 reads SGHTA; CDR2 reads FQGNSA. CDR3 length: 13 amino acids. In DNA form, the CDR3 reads TGTGCCAGCAGCTTAGGACAGGGCGATGGCTACACCTTC. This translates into CASSLGQGDGYTF.

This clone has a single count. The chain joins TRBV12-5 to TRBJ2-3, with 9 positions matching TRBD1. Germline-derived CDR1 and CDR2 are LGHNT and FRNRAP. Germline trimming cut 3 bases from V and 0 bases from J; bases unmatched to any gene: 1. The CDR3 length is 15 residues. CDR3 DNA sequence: TGTGCTAGTGGTTTCGGACAGGGGAGCACAGATACGCAGTATTTT. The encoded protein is CASGFGQGSTDTQYF. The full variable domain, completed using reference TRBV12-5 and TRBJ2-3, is DARVTQTPRHKVTEMGQEVTMRCQPILGHNTVFWYRQTMMQGLELLAYFRNRAPLDDSGMPKDRFSAEMPDATLATLKIQPSEPRDSAVYFCASGFGQGSTDTQYFGPGTRLTVL.

The CDR3 reads CAWRTSGTTGELFF. Written as DNA, the CDR3 is TGTGCCTGGAGAACTAGCGGGACAACCGGGGAGCTGTTTTTT. The chain joins TRBV30 to TRBJ2-2; TRBD2 aligns across 10 bases. The CDR3 contains 14 residues. The germline gives CDR1 GTSNPN, CDR2 SVGIG (reference sequence). V gave up 3 bases and J gave up 5 bases; unmatched junction bases: 3.

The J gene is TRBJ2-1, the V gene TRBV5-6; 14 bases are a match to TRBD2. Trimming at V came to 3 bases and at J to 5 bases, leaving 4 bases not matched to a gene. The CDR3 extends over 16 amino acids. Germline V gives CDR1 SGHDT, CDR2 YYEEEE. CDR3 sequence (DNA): TGTGCCAGCAGCTGGGGACTAGCGGGAGAGGACAATGAGCAGTTCTTC. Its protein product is CASSWGLAGEDNEQFF.

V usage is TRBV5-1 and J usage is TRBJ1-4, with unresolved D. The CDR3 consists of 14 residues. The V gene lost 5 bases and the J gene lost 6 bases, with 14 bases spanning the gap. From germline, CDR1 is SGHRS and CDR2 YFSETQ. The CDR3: CASRGPTSDEKLFF. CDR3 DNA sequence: TGCGCCAGCAGGGGCCCGACATCGGATGAAAAACTGTTTTTT.

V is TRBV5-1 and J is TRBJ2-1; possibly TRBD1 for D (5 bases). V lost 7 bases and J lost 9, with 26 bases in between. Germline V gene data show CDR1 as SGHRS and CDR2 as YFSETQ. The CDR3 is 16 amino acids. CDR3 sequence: CASSINRPSLLTEQFF. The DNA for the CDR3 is TGCGCCAGCTCCATCAACAGGCCAAGCCTTTTGACTGAGCAGTTCTTC.

CDR3 in amino acids: CASSQVGQGALGYTF. For the CDR3, the DNA is TGCGCCAGCAGCCAAGTGGGACAGGGGGCCCTTGGCTACACCTTC. The chain uses TRBV4-1 and TRBJ1-2, with 12 bases lining up with TRBD1. The junction had 4 bases not matched to a gene; V was cut back by 1 base and J by 7 bases. CDR3 length: 15 residues. Germline assignment: CDR1 MGHRA and CDR2 YSYEKL.

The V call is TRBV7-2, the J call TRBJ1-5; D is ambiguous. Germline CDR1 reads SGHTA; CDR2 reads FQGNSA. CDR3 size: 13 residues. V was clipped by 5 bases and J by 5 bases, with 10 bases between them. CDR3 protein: CASSTDMYQPQHF. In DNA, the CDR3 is TGTGCCAGCAGCACAGACATGTATCAGCCCCAGCATTTT.

In nucleotides, the CDR3 is TGTGCCAGCAGTTTATCTAACGAGCAGTACTTC. Protein product: CASSLSNEQYF. The V gene is TRBV28, the J gene TRBJ2-7; no firm D call. The CDR3 totals 11 residues. Germline assignment: CDR1 MDHEN and CDR2 SYDVKM. V was trimmed by 1 base and J by 5 bases, leaving 3 bases between them.

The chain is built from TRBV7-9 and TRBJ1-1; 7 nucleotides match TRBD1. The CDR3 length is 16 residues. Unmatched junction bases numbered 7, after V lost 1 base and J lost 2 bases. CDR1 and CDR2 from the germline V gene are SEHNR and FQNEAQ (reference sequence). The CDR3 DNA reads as TGTGCCAGCAGCTTAGGGTCAGGGGGTTTAAACACTGAAGCTTTCTTT. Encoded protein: CASSLGSGGLNTEAFF.

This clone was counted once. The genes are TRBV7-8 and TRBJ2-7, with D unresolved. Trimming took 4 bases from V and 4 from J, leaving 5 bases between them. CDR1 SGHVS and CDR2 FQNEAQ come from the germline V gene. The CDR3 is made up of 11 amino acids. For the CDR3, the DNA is TGTGCCAGCAGCTCCGAGTACGAGCAGTACTTC. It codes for CASSSEYEQYF.